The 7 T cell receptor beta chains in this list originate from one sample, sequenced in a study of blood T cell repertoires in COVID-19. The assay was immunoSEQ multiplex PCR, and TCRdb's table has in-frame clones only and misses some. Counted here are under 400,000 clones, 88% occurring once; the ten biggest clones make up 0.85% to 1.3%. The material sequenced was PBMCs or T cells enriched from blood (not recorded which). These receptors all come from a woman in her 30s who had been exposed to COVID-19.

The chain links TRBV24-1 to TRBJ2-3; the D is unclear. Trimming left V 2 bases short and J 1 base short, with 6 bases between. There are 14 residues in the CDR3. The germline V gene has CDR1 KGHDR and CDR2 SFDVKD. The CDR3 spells CATSDSPGTDTQYF. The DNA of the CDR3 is TGTGCCACCAGTGATTCCCCCGGCACAGATACGCAGTATTTT.

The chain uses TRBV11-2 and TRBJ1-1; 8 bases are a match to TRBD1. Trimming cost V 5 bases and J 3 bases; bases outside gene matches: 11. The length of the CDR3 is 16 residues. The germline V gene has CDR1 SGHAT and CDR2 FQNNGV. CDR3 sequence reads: CASSLRQGRSDTEAFF. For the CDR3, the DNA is TGTGCCAGCAGCCTTAGACAGGGGAGGTCGGACACTGAAGCTTTCTTT.

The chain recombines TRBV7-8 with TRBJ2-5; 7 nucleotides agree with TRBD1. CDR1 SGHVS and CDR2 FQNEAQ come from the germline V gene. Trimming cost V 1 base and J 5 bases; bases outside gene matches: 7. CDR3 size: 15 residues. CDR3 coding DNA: TGTGCCAGCAGCTTAGTAGAGGGGGCCGGGGAGACCCAGTACTTC. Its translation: CASSLVEGAGETQYF. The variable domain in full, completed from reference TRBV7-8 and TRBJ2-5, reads GAGVSQSPRYKVAKRGQDVALRCDPISGHVSLFWYQQALGQGPEFLTYFQNEAQLDKSGLPSDRFFAERPEGSVSTLKIQRTQQEDSAVYLCASSLVEGAGETQYFGPGTRLLVL.

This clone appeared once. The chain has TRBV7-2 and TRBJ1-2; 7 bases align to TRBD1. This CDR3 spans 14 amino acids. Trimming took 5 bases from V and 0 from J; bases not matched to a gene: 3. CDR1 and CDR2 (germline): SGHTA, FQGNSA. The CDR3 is CASSHDRANYGYTF. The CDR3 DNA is TGTGCCAGCAGCCATGACAGGGCTAACTATGGCTACACCTTC.

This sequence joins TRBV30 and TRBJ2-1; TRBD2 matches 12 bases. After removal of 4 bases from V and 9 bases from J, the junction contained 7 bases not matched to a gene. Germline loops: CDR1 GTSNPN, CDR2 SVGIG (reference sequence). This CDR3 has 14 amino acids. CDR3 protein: CAWNAWTSGAEQFF. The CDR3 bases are TGTGCCTGGAACGCTTGGACTAGCGGGGCTGAGCAGTTCTTC.

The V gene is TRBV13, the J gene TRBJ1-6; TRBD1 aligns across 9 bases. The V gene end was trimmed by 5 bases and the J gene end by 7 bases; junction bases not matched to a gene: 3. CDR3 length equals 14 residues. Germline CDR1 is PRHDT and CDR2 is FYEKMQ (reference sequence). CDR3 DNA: TGTGCCAGCAGCACCGGGACAGGGAATTCACCCCTCCACTTT. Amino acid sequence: CASSTGTGNSPLHF.

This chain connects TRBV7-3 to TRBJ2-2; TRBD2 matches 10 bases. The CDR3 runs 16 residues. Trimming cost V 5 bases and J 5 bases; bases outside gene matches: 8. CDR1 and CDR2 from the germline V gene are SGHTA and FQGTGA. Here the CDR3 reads CASSLQSGRATGELFF. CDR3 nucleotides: TGTGCCAGCAGCCTGCAAAGCGGGAGGGCTACCGGGGAGCTGTTTTTT.